This passage covers 19 T cell receptor beta chains from one sample sequenced in a study of cytomegalovirus exposure and HLA in healthy donors. The PCR ran on 60 Vbeta and 13 Jbeta primers. Generated by immunoSEQ multiplex PCR, the TCRdb table keeps only in-frame clones and is missing some. The sample holds about 190,000 clones; almost 85% are singletons and the top ten take around 0.24%. The sequenced material came from PBMCs. The receptors were sampled from a boy aged 5-17 years in good health and CMV-seronegative.

V and J are TRBV6-4 and TRBJ2-7, with TRBD2 identical over 10 bases. This CDR3 comprises 14 residues. V gave up 6 bases and J gave up 2 bases; unmatched junction bases: 4. Germline V gene sequence: CDR1 MRHNA, CDR2 SNTAGT. CDR3 sequence (DNA): TGTGCCAGCAGCCCTAGCGGGAGCCCCTACGAGCAGTACTTC. Protein product: CASSPSGSPYEQYF.

The chain has TRBV2 and TRBJ2-7; TRBD2 might be the D (6 bases). V was clipped by 6 bases and J by 1 base, with 10 bases between them. The CDR3 sequence is 13 residues long. Germline CDR1 reads SNHLY; CDR2 reads FYNNEI. In DNA form, the CDR3 reads TGTGCCAGCAGGCGGGACCTTTCCTACGAGCAGTACTTC. It yields the protein CASRRDLSYEQYF.

The chain recombines TRBV9 with TRBJ2-5; D possibly corresponds to TRBD2 (6 bases). Trimming took off 0 bases at V and 4 bases at J, with 13 bases between the two ends. CDR3 length equals 15 residues. CDR1 and CDR2 (germline): SGDLS, YYNGEE. The CDR3 protein is CASSVDDGRGETQYF. As DNA, the CDR3 is TGTGCCAGCAGCGTAGACGACGGGAGAGGAGAGACCCAGTACTTC.

The chain recombines TRBV7-6 with TRBJ2-1; D ambiguous. Germline CDR1 is SGHVS and CDR2 is FNYEAQ. The CDR3 has 14 amino acids. The V and J ends lost 2 bases and 3 bases respectively, with 8 bases between them. CDR3: CASSLFADYNEQFF. CDR3 bases: TGTGCCAGCAGCTTATTTGCGGACTACAATGAGCAGTTCTTC.

The CDR3 nucleotides are TGTGCCAGCAGTTACTCCTTTGGTGGGAGGACTGAAGCTTTCTTT. Translated: CASSYSFGGRTEAFF. V and J are TRBV6-6 and TRBJ1-1; D gene ambiguous. The CDR3 runs 15 residues. Trimming took off 0 bases at V and 5 bases at J, with 13 bases between the two ends. Germline CDR1 reads MNHNY; CDR2 reads SVGAGI (reference sequence).

The rearrangement joins TRBV5-1 to TRBJ1-1; TRBD1 matches at 8 bases. Trimming removed 2 bases from V and 2 bases from J; junction bases left unmatched: 5. The CDR3 consists of 15 residues. Germline-derived CDR1 and CDR2 are SGHRS and YFSETQ. The CDR3 sequence: CASSFRGTGNTEAFF. The CDR3 DNA is TGCGCCAGCAGCTTTCGGGGGACAGGTAACACTGAAGCTTTCTTT.

The rearrangement uses TRBV30 and TRBJ1-2, with D maybe TRBD1 (6 bases). In germline, CDR1 is GTSNPN, CDR2 SVGIG (reference sequence). Trimming cost V 7 bases and J 6 bases, with 18 bases left between them. The CDR3 is made up of 13 amino acids. CDR3: CAYPFRGGHGYTF. DNA for the CDR3: TGTGCCTACCCGTTCCGCGGGGGCCATGGCTACACCTTC.

This clone has a single count. J is TRBJ2-2 and V is TRBV7-6; D might be TRBD2 (5 bases). V shed 0 bases and J shed 3 bases, with 17 bases lying between them. The CDR3 loop spans 18 amino acids. Germline V gene sequence: CDR1 SGHVS, CDR2 FNYEAQ. CDR3 residues: CASSLAVSGRGDTGELFF. CDR3 sequence (DNA): TGTGCCAGCAGCTTAGCAGTCAGTGGACGGGGTGACACCGGGGAGCTGTTTTTT.

The V and J genes are TRBV4-3 and TRBJ1-5; D uncertain. The CDR3 extends over 15 amino acids. V was shortened by 0 bases and J by 0 bases, with 6 bases between the two germline ends. The germline V gene has CDR1 LGHNA and CDR2 YSLEER. In nucleotides, the CDR3 is TGCGCCAGCAGCCAAGAGGGCCTTAGCAATCAGCCCCAGCATTTT. Amino acid sequence: CASSQEGLSNQPQHF.

This chain connects TRBV13 to TRBJ2-3, with 11 nucleotides matching TRBD2. This CDR3 has 18 amino acids. In germline, CDR1 is PRHDT, CDR2 FYEKMQ (reference sequence). The V and J ends lost 0 bases and 4 bases, in that order; junction bases with no gene match: 9. The CDR3: CASSLGGLAGGRADTQYF. CDR3 bases: TGTGCCAGCAGCTTAGGAGGGCTAGCGGGAGGTAGGGCAGATACGCAGTATTTT.

The chain carries TRBV13 and TRBJ1-1; D perhaps matches TRBD1 (6 bases). CDR3 length equals 15 residues. Trimming cost V 3 bases and J 0 bases, with 11 bases left between them. Per the germline V gene, CDR1 is PRHDT and CDR2 is FYEKMQ (reference sequence). This CDR3 reads CASSFSDRMNTEAFF. The CDR3 DNA follows: TGTGCCAGCAGCTTCTCCGACAGGATGAACACTGAAGCTTTCTTT.

The chain links TRBV30 to TRBJ2-6; 8 nucleotides match TRBD1. The CDR3 spans 14 residues. In germline, CDR1 is GTSNPN, CDR2 SVGIG (reference sequence). V trimming: 7 bases; J trimming: 3 bases; junction bases outside the gene matches: 5. The CDR3 here is CAYSTGVGANVLTF. CDR3 in DNA: TGTGCCTACTCGACAGGGGTTGGGGCCAACGTCCTGACTTTC.

V usage is TRBV30 and J usage is TRBJ2-5, with D possibly matching TRBD2 (5 bases). Trimming left V 0 bases short and J 5 bases short, with 13 bases between. Germline-derived CDR1 and CDR2 are GTSNPN and SVGIG (reference sequence). This CDR3 spans 14 amino acids. CDR3 DNA sequence: TGTGCCTGGAGTGTACGGGGATTTGGGGAGACCCAGTACTTC. This encodes CAWSVRGFGETQYF.

The chain couples TRBV5-1 to TRBJ2-7, with 10 nucleotides matching TRBD1. With V trimmed by 0 bases and J by 6 bases, 18 bases remained unmatched. Germline V gene lookup returns CDR1 SGHRS and CDR2 YFSETQ. The CDR3 loop spans 19 amino acids. The CDR3 DNA reads as TGCGCCAGCAGCTTGGGACCCCGGGACAGGGGCCCCCCCGGAAGCGAGCAGTACTTC. It encodes CASSLGPRDRGPPGSEQYF.

The chain couples TRBV7-8 to TRBJ1-2; TRBD1 might be the D (6 bases). Germline lookup yields CDR1 SGHVS and CDR2 FQNEAQ. Trimming removed 5 bases at V and 8 bases at J, with 27 bases between. The CDR3 has 17 amino acids. The CDR3 reads CASSPQDRSKNLYGYTF. CDR3 coding DNA: TGTGCCAGCAGCCCCCAGGACAGATCCAAAAACCTATACGGCTACACCTTC.

The chain links TRBV4-1 to TRBJ2-7, with 8 bases lining up with TRBD1. The CDR3 runs 16 residues. V shed 4 bases and J 3 bases; nucleotides not matched to a gene: 11. The V gene's germline CDR1 is MGHRA and CDR2 YSYEKL. This CDR3 is CASSPGPGTGGYEQYF. The CDR3 region has the DNA TGCGCCAGCAGCCCGGGTCCCGGGACAGGCGGCTACGAGCAGTACTTC.

This sequence joins TRBV5-8 and TRBJ1-1; 8 nucleotides agree with TRBD1. Trimming took 0 bases from V and 11 from J; bases not matched to a gene: 3. This CDR3 has 12 residues. Germline-derived CDR1 and CDR2 are SGHTS and YDEGEE. CDR3 bases: TGTGCCAGCAGCTTGGTACAGGGGGAGGCTTTCTTT. Translated, it gives CASSLVQGEAFF.

This chain connects TRBV7-3 to TRBJ1-2; possible D gene TRBD1, 5 bases. Germline V gene sequence: CDR1 SGHTA, CDR2 FQGTGA. This CDR3 has 14 residues. V was cut by 5 bases and J by 5 bases, with 15 bases left in between. The CDR3 spells CASSQDSFSYGYTF. The CDR3 region has the DNA TGTGCCAGCAGCCAAGACAGCTTTTCATATGGCTACACCTTC.

This clone is a singleton in its sample. The V call is TRBV5-1, the J call TRBJ2-5; D may be TRBD2 (5 bases). The CDR3 consists of 17 residues. Trimming removed 2 bases at V and 0 bases at J, with 17 bases between. Germline loops: CDR1 SGHRS, CDR2 YFSETQ. CDR3 in amino acids: CASSFLTGGLYQETQYF. The CDR3 coding sequence is TGCGCCAGCAGCTTCCTGACTGGCGGGCTGTACCAAGAGACCCAGTACTTC.